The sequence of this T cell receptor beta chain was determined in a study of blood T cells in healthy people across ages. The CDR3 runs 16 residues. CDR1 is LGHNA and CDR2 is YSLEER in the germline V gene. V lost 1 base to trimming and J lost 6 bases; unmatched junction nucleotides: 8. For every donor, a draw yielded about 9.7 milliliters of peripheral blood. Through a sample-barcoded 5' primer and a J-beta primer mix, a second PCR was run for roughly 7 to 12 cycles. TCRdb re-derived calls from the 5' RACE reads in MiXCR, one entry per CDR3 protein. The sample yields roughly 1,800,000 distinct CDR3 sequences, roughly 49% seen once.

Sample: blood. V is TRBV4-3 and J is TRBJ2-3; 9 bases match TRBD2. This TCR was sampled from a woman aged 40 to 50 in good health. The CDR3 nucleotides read TGCGCCAGCAGCCAAGGGGGCGGGGGGGCGTACGATACGCAGTATTTT. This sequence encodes CASSQGGGGAYDTQYF.